This T cell receptor (beta chain) was identified in a study of blood T cells in healthy people across ages. Overall study findings and caveats: Long-lived donors carried more naive CD4+ cells and greater diversity than aged donors. PBMCs went unsorted, and a conclusive naive versus antigen-experienced comparison was therefore prevented.

Through a sample-barcoded 5' primer and a J-beta primer mix, a second PCR was run for about 6 to 11 cycles. MiXCR, run by TCRdb on the 5' RACE reads, gives a single entry per CDR3 protein. The data hold approximately 800,000 distinct CDR3 sequences, with 20% to 30% observed a single time. Concerning this clonotype: What it binds is unknown.

The V gene's germline CDR1 is SGHAT and CDR2 FQNNGV. Trimming pared 5 bases from V and 8 bases from J, leaving 20 bases between. The CDR3 consists of 15 residues. These sequences were also reported in another study, on T cells of mothers and their children. That report adds: Three healthy Caucasian mothers and their six children were the donors. Regardless of relatedness, pairs show thymic selection shaping TCR recombination output in a similar manner.

The TCR originated in a boy aged 5-17 years in good health. Sequenced material: blood. V usage is TRBV11-2 and J usage is TRBJ2-3; D is unclear. The CDR3 reads CASSRVSSSASTQYF. CDR3 bases: TGTGCCAGCAGCCGGGTCAGTTCTTCGGCGAGTACGCAGTATTTT. Drawing the rest from reference TRBV11-2 and TRBJ2-3, the complete variable domain is EAGVAQSPRYKIIEKRQSVAFWCNPISGHATLYWYQQILGQGPKLLIQFQNNGVVDDSQLPKDRFSAERLKGVDSTLKIQPAKLEDSAVYLCASSRVSSSASTQYFGPGTRLTVL.